This T cell receptor (beta chain) was sequenced in a study of T cell repertoires in cytomegalovirus infection. For the study at large: Public TCR beta signatures were indicative of both CMV infection and a matching HLA type. Findings and limits, study-wide: HLA-C-restricted CMV-specific TCR beta clonotypes prevailed in the ex vivo response.

TCRdb passed the reads through MiXCR, listing each CDR3 protein once. This sample yields fewer than 400,000 distinct CDR3 sequences, of which 15% to 20% are seen a single time; around 10% belongs to the top ten. This CDR3 region has 13 residues. Between the trimmed V and J ends, which lost 2 bases and 8 bases, there was a span of 10 bases. Germline-derived CDR1 and CDR2 are SGHAT and FQNNGV. This clonotype has more than one count but fewer than ten. Its antigen is unidentified. V and J are TRBV11-2 and TRBJ1-3; D unresolved. The TCR originated in a human donor in good health (CMV status not recorded). Some clones in this sample may be carry-over from other donors' samples. What was sequenced was PBMCs. The CDR3 DNA sequence: TGTGCCAGCAGCTTAACTTCGGCCGACACCATATATTTT. This gives the protein CASSLTSADTIYF.